Listed here are 13 T cell receptor beta chains from one sample, sequenced in a study of blood T cell repertoires in COVID-19. TCRdb's copy holds only in-frame clones and misses some; the assay was immunoSEQ multiplex PCR. The sample holds hundreds of thousands of clones; 88% are singletons and the top ten take over 2%. The sequencing input was PBMCs or T cells enriched from blood (not recorded which). All receptors come from a woman aged 55-70 years in a cohort exposed to, infected with or recovered from COVID-19 (not recorded which).

The J gene is TRBJ2-3, the V gene TRBV14, with 9 bases fitting TRBD2. CDR3 length: 15 amino acids. Looked up from germline, CDR1 is SGHDN and CDR2 is FVKESK. V trimming: 1 base; J trimming: 6 bases; junction bases outside the gene matches: 5. This CDR3 is CASSQGLAVKDTQYF. The CDR3 coding sequence is TGTGCCAGCAGCCAAGGACTAGCGGTCAAGGATACGCAGTATTTT.

The V and J genes are TRBV7-9 and TRBJ1-6; TRBD1 agrees at 7 bases. The J segment lost 5 bases and the V segment lost 5 bases, leaving 3 bases of the junction unmatched. The germline V gene has CDR1 SEHNR and CDR2 FQNEAQ (reference sequence). The CDR3 covers 14 residues. DNA of the CDR3: TGTGCCAGCAGCCATGACAGGGATAATTCACCCCTCCACTTT. This sequence encodes CASSHDRDNSPLHF.

The chain uses TRBV28 and TRBJ2-1; D call uncertain. CDR3 length equals 13 residues. Per germline, CDR1 MDHEN and CDR2 SYDVKM. Trimming removed 3 bases from V and 4 bases from J, with 7 bases in between. The CDR3 DNA reads as TGTGCCAGCAGTTTTTCCCTATACAATGAGCAGTTCTTC. Translation: CASSFSLYNEQFF.

V is TRBV21-1 and J is TRBJ1-1; the table's TRBD1 call for D was not verified on the DNA. TRBV21-1 represents a pseudogene. The CDR3 loop spans 15 amino acids. DNA of the CDR3: TGTGCCAGCAGCAAAGAGACCCAGGGGGACACTGAAGCTTTCTTT. It codes for CASSKETQGDTEAFF.

The rearrangement uses TRBV5-1 and TRBJ2-7; D is ambiguous. The germline gives CDR1 SGHRS, CDR2 YFSETQ. The CDR3 has 14 residues. V lost 0 bases and J lost 2, with 9 bases in between. DNA for the CDR3: TGCGCCAGCAGCTTGGTAGGCGGTCCCTACGAGCAGTACTTC. It yields the protein CASSLVGGPYEQYF.

In its sample, this clone was seen a few times. The gene calls are TRBV7-9 and TRBJ1-6, with 7 bases that match TRBD1. Germline trimming cut 6 bases from V and 5 bases from J; bases unmatched to any gene: 7. CDR3 size: 15 residues. CDR1 and CDR2 (germline): SEHNR, FQNEAQ (reference sequence). CDR3 sequence: CASRPGTDNNSPLHF. Written as DNA, the CDR3 is TGTGCCAGCAGACCTGGGACAGATAATAATTCACCCCTCCACTTT.

The DNA for the CDR3 is TGCAGTGCTCGTAGCGACGAGACCCAGTACTTC. Protein: CSARSDETQYF. The rearrangement joins TRBV20-1 to TRBJ2-5; D might be TRBD2 (5 bases). The CDR3 sequence is 11 residues long. Germline CDR1 DFQATT, CDR2 SNEGSKA (reference sequence). V was pared by 5 bases and J by 5 bases, with 9 bases between.

The V call is TRBV19, the J call TRBJ2-7; tentatively, D is TRBD2 (5 bases). This CDR3 comprises 13 residues. The V and J ends lost 4 bases and 4 bases respectively, with 11 bases between them. The germline V gene has CDR1 LNHDA and CDR2 SQIVND (reference sequence). This CDR3 is CASSNGLSYEQYF. The DNA for the CDR3 is TGTGCCAGTAGTAATGGACTCTCTTACGAGCAGTACTTC.

The chain links TRBV28 to TRBJ1-2; D is undetermined. Germline CDR1 is MDHEN and CDR2 is SYDVKM. The CDR3 loop spans 15 amino acids. V lost 3 bases and J 1 base, leaving 12 bases between the germline ends. CDR3 sequence (DNA): TGTGCCAGCAGTTTCGGTGACTTCCTTAACTATGGCTACACCTTC. Translating gives CASSFGDFLNYGYTF.

The chain is built from TRBV21-1 and TRBJ2-4; the table calls TRBD2, which could not be checked here. TRBV21-1 is given as a pseudogene. CDR3 length: 18 residues. The CDR3 reads CASSKARRGPRTKNIQYF. DNA for the CDR3: TGTGCCAGCAGCAAAGCACGGCGGGGCCCTCGGACTAAAAACATTCAGTACTTC.

This chain joins TRBV6-5 and TRBJ1-5, with D perhaps matching TRBD1 (6 bases). CDR3 size: 15 residues. The V end lost 4 bases, the J end lost 0 bases, and 10 bases lay between the germline ends. Looked up from germline, CDR1 is MNHEY and CDR2 is SVGAGI. The CDR3 protein is CASSSWDTSNQPQHF. For the CDR3, the DNA is TGTGCCAGCAGTTCATGGGACACTAGCAATCAGCCCCAGCATTTT.

This chain links TRBV12-3 or TRBV12-4 with TRBJ2-1, with D maybe TRBD2 (5 bases). V lost 3 bases to trimming and J lost 15 bases, with 15 bases between them. The CDR3 has 12 residues. The CDR3 nucleotides read TGTGCCAGCAGTTTTGGGAGAAGTAATGCGTTCTTC. Its protein is CASSFGRSNAFF.

The CDR3 region has the DNA TGTGCCAGCAGCCGCGTCAGGGCCACTGAAGCTTTCTTT. Protein: CASSRVRATEAFF. V usage is TRBV11-2 and J usage is TRBJ1-1; possible D gene TRBD1, 5 bases. V was shortened by 5 bases and J by 4 bases, with 11 bases between the two germline ends. The CDR3 is made up of 13 amino acids. Germline V gives CDR1 SGHAT, CDR2 FQNNGV.